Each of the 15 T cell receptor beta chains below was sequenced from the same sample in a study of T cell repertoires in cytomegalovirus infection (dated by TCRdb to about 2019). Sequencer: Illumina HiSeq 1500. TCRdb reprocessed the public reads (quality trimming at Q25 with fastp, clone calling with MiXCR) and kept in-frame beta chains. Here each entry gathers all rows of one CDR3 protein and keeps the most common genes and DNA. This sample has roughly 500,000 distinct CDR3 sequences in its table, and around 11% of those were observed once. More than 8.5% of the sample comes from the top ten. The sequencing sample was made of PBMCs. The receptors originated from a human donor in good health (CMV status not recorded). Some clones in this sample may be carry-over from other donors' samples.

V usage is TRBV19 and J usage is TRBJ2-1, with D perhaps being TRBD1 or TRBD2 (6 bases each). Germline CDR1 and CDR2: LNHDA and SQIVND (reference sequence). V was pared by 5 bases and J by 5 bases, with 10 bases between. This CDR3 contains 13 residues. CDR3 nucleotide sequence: TGTGCCAGTAGTCGCGGGACACACAATGAGCAGTTCTTC. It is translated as CASSRGTHNEQFF.

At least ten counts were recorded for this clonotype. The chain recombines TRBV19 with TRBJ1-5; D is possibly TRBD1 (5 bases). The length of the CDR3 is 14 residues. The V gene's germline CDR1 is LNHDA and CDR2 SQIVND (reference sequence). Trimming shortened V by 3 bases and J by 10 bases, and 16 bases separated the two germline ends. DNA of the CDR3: TGTGCCAGTAGTATCACCGGGGGGGGAGGTCCCCAGCATTTT. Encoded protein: CASSITGGGGPQHF.

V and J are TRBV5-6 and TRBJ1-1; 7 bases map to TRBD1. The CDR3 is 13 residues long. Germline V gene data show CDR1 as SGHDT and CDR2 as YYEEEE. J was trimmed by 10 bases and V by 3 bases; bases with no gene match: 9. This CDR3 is CASSSTGKVGAFF. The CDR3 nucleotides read TGTGCCAGCAGCTCGACAGGGAAGGTAGGAGCTTTCTTT.

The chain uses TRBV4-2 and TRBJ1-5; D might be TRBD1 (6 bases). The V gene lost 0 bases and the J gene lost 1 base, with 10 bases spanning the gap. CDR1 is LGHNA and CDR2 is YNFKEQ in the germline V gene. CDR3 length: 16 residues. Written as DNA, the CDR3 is TGTGCCAGCAGCCAAGAGGGGGGCCTGAGCAATCAGCCCCAGCATTTT. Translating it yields CASSQEGGLSNQPQHF.

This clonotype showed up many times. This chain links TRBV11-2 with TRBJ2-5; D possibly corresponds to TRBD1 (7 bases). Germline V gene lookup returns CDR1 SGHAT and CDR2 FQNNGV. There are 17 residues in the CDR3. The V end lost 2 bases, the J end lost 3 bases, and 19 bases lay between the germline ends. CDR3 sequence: CASSLSLRTGEEETQYF. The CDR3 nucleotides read TGTGCCAGCAGCTTATCGCTGAGAACAGGGGAGGAAGAGACCCAGTACTTC.

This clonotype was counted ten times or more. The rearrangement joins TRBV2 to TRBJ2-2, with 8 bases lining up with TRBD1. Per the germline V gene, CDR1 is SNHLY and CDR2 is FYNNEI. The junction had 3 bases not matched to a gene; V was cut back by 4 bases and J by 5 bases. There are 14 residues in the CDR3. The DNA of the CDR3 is TGTGCCAGCAGTGTAACAGGGGGGACCGGGGAGCTGTTTTTT. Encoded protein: CASSVTGGTGELFF.

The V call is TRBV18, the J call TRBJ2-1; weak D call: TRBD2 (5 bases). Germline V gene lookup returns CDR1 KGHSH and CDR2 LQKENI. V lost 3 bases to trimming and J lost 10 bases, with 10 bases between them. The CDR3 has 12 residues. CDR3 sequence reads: CASSPRAREQFF. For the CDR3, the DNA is TGTGCCAGCTCACCGAGGGCCAGGGAGCAGTTCTTC.

The CDR3 region is CASGFSGYTNMNTGELFF. The CDR3 DNA sequence: TGTGCTAGTGGTTTTTCGGGCTATACCAATATGAACACCGGGGAGCTGTTTTTT. This sequence joins TRBV12-5 and TRBJ2-2; D is unresolved. Trimming removed 3 bases at V and 1 base at J, with 18 bases between. This CDR3 contains 18 residues. Germline lookup yields CDR1 LGHNT and CDR2 FRNRAP.

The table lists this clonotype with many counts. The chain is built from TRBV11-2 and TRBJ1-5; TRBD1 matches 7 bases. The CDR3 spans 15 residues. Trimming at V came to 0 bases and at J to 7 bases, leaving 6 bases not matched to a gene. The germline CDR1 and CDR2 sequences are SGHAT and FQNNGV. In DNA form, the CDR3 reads TGTGCCAGCAGCTTAGATGGGGCAGGGGGGCAGCCCCAGCATTTT. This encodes CASSLDGAGGQPQHF.

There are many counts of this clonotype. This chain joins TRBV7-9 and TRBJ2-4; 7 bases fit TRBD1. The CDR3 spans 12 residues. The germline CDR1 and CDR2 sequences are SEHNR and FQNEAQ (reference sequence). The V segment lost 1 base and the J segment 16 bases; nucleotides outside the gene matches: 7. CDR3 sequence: CASSLGTGEFYF. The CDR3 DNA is TGTGCCAGCAGCTTAGGGACAGGAGAATTCTACTTC. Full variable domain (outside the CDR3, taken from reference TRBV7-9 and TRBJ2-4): DTGVSQNPRHKITKRGQNVTFRCDPISEHNRLYWYRQTLGQGPEFLTYFQNEAQLEKSRLLSDRFSAERPKGSFSTLEIQRTEQGDSAMYLCASSLGTGEFYFGAGTRLSVL.

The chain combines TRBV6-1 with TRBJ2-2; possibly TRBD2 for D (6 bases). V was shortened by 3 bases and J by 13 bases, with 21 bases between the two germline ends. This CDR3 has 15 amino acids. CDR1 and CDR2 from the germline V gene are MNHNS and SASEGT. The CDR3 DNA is TGTGCCAGCAGTGACGGAGGCAATTACCGGGGAGGGCTGTTTTTT. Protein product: CASSDGGNYRGGLFF.

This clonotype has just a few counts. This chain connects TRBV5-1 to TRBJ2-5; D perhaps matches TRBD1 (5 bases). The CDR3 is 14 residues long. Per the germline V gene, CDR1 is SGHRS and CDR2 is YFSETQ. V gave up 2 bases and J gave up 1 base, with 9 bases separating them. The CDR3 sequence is CASSLLQVQETQYF. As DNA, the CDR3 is TGCGCCAGCAGCTTACTACAGGTCCAAGAGACCCAGTACTTC. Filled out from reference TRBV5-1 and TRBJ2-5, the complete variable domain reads KAGVTQTPRYLIKTRGQQVTLSCSPISGHRSVSWYQQTPGQGLQFLFEYFSETQRNKGNFPGRFSGRQFSNSRSEMNVSTLELGDSALYLCASSLLQVQETQYFGPGTRLLVL.

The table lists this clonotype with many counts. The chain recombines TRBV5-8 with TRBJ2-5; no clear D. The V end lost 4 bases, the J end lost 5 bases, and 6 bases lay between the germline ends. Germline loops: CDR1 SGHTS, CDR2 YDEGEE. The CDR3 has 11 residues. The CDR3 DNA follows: TGTGCCAGCAGCCCCCCGGAGACCCAGTACTTC. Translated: CASSPPETQYF.

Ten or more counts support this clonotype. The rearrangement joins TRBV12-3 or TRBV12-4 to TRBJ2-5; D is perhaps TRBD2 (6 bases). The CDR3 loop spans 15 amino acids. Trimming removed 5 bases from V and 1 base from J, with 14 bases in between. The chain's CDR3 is CASSGRSPLQETQYF. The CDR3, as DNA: TGTGCCAGCAGTGGGAGGAGCCCTCTCCAAGAGACCCAGTACTTC.

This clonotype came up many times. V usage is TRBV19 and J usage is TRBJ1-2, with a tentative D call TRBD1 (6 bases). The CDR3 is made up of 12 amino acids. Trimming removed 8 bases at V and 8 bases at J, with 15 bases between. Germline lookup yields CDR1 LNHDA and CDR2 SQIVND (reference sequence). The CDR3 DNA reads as TGTGCCAGTGTAAACAGGGTCGGCGGCTACACCTTC. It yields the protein CASVNRVGGYTF.